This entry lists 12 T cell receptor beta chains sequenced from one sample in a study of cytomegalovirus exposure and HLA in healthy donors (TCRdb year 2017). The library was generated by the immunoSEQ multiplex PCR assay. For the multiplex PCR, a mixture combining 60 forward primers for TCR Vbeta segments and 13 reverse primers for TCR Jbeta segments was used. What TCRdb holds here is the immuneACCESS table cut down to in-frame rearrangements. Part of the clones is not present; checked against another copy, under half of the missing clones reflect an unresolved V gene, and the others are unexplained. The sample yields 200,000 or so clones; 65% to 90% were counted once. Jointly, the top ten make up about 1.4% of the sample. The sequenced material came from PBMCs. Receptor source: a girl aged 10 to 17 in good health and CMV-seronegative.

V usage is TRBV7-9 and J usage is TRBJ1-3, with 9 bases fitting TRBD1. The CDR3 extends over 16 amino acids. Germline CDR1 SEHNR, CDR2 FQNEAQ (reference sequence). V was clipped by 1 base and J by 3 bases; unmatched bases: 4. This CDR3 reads CASSLVPGQGGNTIYF. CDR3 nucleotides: TGTGCCAGCAGCTTAGTCCCGGGACAGGGTGGAAACACCATATATTTT.

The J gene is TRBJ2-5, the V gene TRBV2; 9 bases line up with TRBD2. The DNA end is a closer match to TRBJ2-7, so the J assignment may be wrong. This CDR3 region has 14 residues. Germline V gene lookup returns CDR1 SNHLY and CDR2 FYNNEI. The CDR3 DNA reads TGTGCCAGCAGTGCTCACGCTAGCGGGGCCGAGCAGTACTTC. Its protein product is CASSAHASGAEQYF.

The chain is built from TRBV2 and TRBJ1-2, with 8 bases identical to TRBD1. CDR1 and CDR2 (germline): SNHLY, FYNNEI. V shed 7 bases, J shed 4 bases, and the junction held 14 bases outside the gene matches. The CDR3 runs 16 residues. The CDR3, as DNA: TGTGCCAGCAATCCCCGGACAGGGAATTTCGGCTATGGCTACACCTTC. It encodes CASNPRTGNFGYGYTF. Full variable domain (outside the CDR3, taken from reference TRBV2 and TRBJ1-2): EPEVTQTPSHQVTQMGQEVILRCVPISNHLYFYWYRQILGQKVEFLVSFYNNEISEKSEIFDDQFSVERPDGSNFTLKIRSTKLEDSAMYFCASNPRTGNFGYGYTFGSGTRLTVV.

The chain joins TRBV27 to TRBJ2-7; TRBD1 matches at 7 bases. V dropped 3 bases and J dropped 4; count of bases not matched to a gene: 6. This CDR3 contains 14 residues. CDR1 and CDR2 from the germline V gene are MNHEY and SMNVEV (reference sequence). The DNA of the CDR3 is TGTGCCAGCAGTTTTACCGGGACAGAATACGAGCAGTACTTC. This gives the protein CASSFTGTEYEQYF.

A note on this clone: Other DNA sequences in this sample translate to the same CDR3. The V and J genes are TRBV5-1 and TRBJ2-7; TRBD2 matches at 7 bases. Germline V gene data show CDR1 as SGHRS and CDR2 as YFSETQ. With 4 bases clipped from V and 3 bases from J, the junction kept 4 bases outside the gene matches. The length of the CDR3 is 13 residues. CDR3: CASSLGLYYEQYF. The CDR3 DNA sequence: TGCGCCAGCAGCCTGGGACTATACTACGAGCAGTACTTC.

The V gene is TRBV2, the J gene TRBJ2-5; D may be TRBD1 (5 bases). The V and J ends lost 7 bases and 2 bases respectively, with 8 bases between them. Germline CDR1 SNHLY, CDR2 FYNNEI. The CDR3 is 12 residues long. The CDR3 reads CASTRTQETQYF. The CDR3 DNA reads TGTGCCAGCACTAGGACACAAGAGACCCAGTACTTC.

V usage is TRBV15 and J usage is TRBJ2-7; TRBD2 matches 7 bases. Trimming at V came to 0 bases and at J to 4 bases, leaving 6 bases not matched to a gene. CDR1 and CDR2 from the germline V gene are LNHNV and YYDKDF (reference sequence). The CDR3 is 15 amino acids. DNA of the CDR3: TGTGCCACCAGCAGAGAGGGGGGGGGAGATTACGAGCAGTACTTC. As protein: CATSREGGGDYEQYF.

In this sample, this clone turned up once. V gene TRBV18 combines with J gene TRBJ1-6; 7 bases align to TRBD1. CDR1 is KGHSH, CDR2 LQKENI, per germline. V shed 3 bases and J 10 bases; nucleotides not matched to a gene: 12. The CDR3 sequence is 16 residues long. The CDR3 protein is CASSPGGQVNGSPLHF. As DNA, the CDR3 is TGTGCCAGCTCACCGGGAGGACAGGTGAATGGATCACCCCTCCACTTT. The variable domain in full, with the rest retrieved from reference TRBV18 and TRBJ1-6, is NAGVMQNPRHLVRRRGQEARLRCSPMKGHSHVYWYRQLPEEGLKFMVYLQKENIIDESGMPKERFSAEFPKEGPSILRIQQVVRGDSAAYFCASSPGGQVNGSPLHFGNGTRLTVT.

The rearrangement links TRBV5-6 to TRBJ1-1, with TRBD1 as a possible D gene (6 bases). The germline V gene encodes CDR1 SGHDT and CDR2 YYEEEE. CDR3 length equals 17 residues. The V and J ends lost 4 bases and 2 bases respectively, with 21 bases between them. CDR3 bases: TGTGCCAGCAGCCCCGGGGGGGCAGGGGCTGTTAACACTGAAGCTTTCTTT. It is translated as CASSPGGAGAVNTEAFF.

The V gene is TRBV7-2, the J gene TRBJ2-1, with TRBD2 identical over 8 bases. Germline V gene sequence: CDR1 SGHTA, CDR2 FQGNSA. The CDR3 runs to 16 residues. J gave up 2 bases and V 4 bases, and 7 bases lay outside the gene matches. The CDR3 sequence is CASSYRGGGTYNEQFF. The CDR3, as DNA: TGTGCCAGCAGCTACCGGGGCGGGGGGACCTACAATGAGCAGTTCTTC.

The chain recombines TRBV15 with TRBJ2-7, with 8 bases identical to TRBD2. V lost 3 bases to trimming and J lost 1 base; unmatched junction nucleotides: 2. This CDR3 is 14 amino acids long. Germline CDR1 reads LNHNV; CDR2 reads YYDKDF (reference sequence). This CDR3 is CATSSGRDSYEQYF. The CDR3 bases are TGTGCCACCAGCAGCGGGAGGGATTCCTACGAGCAGTACTTC.

The CDR3 DNA is TGTGCCAGCAGTCGAGACAGGAGTCGAGACTACGAGCAGTACTTC. It codes for CASSRDRSRDYEQYF. V usage is TRBV9 and J usage is TRBJ2-7; possible D gene TRBD1, 6 bases. The germline V gene encodes CDR1 SGDLS and CDR2 YYNGEE. V shed 5 bases and J shed 3 bases, with 18 bases lying between them. The CDR3 consists of 15 residues. Full variable domain (missing parts from reference TRBV9 and TRBJ2-7): DSGVTQTPKHLITATGQRVTLRCSPRSGDLSVYWYQQSLDQGLQFLIQYYNGEERAKGNILERFSAQQFPDLHSELNLSSLELGDSALYFCASSRDRSRDYEQYFGPGTRLTVT.